Sequencing of this TCR beta chain was carried out in a study of shared clonotypes between healthy human individuals. Study-level findings and limits: On the whole, naive subsets had larger estimated richness than memory subsets had.

With respect to this clone: Its target is not known.

Using immunoSEQ multiplex PCR, the repertoire was profiled, and TCRdb retains in-frame clones only, with some absent. The data show over a million clones, with approximately 98% seen just once and 0.4% to 0.45% held by the top ten. Those who donated, Caucasian adults without exception, all lived in Nashville, Tennessee. The germline V gene has CDR1 SGHNT and CDR2 YYREEE (reference sequence). This CDR3 spans 16 amino acids. V trimming: 4 bases; J trimming: 6 bases; junction bases outside the gene matches: 10. The sequenced sample consisted of naive CD4+ T cells sorted from blood. Regarding subset: CD45RA+ positively selected. The gene calls are TRBV5-4 and TRBJ2-2, with 9 bases that match TRBD2. The sequence came from a man aged 25 to 40 in good health. In DNA, the CDR3 is TGTGCCAGCAGCAAGGGCGGGAGGGCCATCGCCGGGGAGCTGTTTTTT. Translation: CASSKGGRAIAGELFF.